Listed below are T cell receptor beta chains from one sample, sequenced in a study of T cell responses to AZD1222 COVID-19 vaccine. Produced via immunoSEQ multiplex PCR; TCRdb's table is partial and in-frame only. The profile shows more than 250,000 clones, about 92% of them singletons. The sample in question was peripheral blood, obtained on day 0 of AZD1222 vaccination. These receptors originate from an adult in good health. Both conserved end residues are part of each CDR3.

v_call cdr3_aa
TRBV15 CATSRGAGETEAFF
TRBV27 CASIFVRHEQYF
TRBV19 CASSIVGVGNEQFF
TRBV24-1 CATSTPTCYGYTF
TRBV11-2 CASSLDGRALYNEQFF
TRBV7-2 CASSLRASGYNEQFF
TRBV3-1/TRBV3-2 CASSLGPQRGNEKLFF
TRBV19 CASSIGRVGDAGELFF
TRBV7-8 CASSSVTGWAEQYF
TRBV5-4 CASSLIGQGASYNSPLHF
TRBV6-5 CASSGTAVGETQYF